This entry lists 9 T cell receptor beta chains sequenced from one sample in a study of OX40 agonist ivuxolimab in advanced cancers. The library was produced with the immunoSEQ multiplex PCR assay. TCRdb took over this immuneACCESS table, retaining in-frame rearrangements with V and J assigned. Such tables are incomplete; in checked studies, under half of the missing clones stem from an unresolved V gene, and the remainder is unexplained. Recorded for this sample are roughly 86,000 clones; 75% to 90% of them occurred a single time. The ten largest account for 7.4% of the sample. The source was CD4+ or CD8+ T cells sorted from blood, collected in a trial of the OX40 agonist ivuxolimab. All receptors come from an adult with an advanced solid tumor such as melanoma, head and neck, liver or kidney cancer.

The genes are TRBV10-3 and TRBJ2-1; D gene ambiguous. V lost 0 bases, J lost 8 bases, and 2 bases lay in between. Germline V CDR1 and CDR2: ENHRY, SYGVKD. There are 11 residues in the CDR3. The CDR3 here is CAISESDEQFF. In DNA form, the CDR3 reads TGTGCCATCAGTGAGTCCGATGAGCAGTTCTTC.

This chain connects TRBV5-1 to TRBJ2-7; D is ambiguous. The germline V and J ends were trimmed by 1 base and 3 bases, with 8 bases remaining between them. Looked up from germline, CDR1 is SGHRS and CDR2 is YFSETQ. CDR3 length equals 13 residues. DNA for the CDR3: TGCGCCAGCAGCTTGTATCTAGGCTACGAGCAGTACTTC. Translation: CASSLYLGYEQYF.

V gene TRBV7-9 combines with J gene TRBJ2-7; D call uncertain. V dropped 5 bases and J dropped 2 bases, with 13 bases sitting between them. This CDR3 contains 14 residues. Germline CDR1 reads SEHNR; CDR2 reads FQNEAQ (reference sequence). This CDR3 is CASSPPFSPYEQYF. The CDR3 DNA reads TGTGCCAGCAGCCCCCCGTTTAGCCCCTACGAGCAGTACTTC.

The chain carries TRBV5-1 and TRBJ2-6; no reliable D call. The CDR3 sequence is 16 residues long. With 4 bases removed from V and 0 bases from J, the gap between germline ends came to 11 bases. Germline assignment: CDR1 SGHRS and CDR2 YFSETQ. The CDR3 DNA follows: TGCGCCAGCAGCCAAGGGCCAACCTCTGGGGCCAACGTCCTGACTTTC. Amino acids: CASSQGPTSGANVLTF.

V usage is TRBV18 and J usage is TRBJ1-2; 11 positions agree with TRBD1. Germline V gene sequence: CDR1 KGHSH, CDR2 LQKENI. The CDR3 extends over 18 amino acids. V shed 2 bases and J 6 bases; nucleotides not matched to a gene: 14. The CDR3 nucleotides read TGTGCCAGCTCACCAGGTTTTCATGGACAGGGGGCAGGGAATGGCTACACCTTC. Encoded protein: CASSPGFHGQGAGNGYTF.

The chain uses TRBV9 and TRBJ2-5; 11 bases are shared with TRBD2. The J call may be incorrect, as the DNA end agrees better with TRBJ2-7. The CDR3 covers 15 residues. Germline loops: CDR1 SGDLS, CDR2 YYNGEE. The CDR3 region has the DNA TGTGCCAGCAGCGTAGGACTAGCGGGGTACTACGAGCAGTACTTC. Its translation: CASSVGLAGYYEQYF.

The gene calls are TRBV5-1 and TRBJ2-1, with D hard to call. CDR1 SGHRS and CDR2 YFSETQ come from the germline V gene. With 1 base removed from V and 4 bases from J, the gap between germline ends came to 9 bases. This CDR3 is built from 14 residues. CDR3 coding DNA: TGCGCCAGCAGCTTGAGTTCCGATTACAATGAGCAGTTCTTC. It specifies CASSLSSDYNEQFF.

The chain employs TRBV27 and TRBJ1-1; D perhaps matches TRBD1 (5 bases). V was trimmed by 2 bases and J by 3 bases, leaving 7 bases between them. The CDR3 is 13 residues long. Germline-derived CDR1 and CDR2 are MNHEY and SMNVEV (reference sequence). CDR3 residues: CASSLGDHTEAFF. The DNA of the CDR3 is TGTGCCAGCAGTTTAGGGGACCACACTGAAGCTTTCTTT.

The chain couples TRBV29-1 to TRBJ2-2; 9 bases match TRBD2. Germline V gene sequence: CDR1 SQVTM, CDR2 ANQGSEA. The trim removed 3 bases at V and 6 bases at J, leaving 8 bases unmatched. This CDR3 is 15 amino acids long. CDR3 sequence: CSVEGSGGPPGELFF. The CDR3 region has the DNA TGCAGCGTTGAGGGTAGCGGGGGACCCCCCGGGGAGCTGTTTTTT.